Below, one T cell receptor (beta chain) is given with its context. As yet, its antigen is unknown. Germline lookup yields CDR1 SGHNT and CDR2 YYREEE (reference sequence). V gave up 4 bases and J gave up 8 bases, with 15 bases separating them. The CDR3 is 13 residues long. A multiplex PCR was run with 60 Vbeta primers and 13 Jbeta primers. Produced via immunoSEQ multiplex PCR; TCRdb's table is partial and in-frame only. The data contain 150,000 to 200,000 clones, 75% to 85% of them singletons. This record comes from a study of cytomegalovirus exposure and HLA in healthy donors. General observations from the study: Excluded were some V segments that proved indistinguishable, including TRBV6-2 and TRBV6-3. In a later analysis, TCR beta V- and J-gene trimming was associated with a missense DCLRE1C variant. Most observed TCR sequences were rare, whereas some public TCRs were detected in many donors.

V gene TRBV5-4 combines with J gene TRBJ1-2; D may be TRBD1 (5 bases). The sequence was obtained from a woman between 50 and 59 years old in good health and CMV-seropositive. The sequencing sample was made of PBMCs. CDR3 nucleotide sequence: TGTGCCAGCAGCACGACAGTCGATAGAGGCTACACCTTC. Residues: CASSTTVDRGYTF.